The present TCR beta chain was sequenced within a study of T cell repertoires in cytomegalovirus infection. The wider study: Both CMV infection and a matching HLA type were indicated by public TCR beta signatures. Study conclusions and caveats: There were carriers of CMV plus the relevant HLA, and cumulative public TCR beta family frequency identified them.

Notes on this clonotype: Its antigen remains unknown.

Germline V gene sequence: CDR1 GTSNPN, CDR2 SVGIG (reference sequence). The V segment lost 8 bases and the J segment 4 bases; nucleotides outside the gene matches: 4. This CDR3 spans 12 amino acids. TCRdb used MiXCR to reprocess the reads, holding one entry per CDR3 protein. The sample has a few hundred thousand distinct CDR3 sequences; roughly 18% are singletons. The chain couples TRBV30 to TRBJ1-2; 10 positions match TRBD1. Material: PBMCs. The sequence was obtained from a human donor in good health (CMV status not recorded). Some clones in this sample may be carry-over from other donors' samples. As DNA, the CDR3 is TGTGCCGGGACAGGGGCTTTCTATGGCTACACCTTC. This gives the protein CAGTGAFYGYTF.